These 6 T cell receptor beta chains were sequenced from one sample in a study of OX40 agonist ivuxolimab in advanced cancers. The method was the immunoSEQ multiplex PCR assay. The table was pulled from immuneACCESS by TCRdb, which kept in-frame rearrangements only. Such tables lose some clones; where checked, under half of the loss comes from unresolved V genes, and the rest has no known cause. The table for this sample lists about 64,000 clones; roughly nine tenths of them were counted only once. Jointly, the top ten make up roughly an eighth of the sample. Sequences were derived from CD4+ or CD8+ T cells sorted from blood, sampled in a trial of the OX40 agonist ivuxolimab. Every receptor here comes from an adult with an advanced solid tumor such as melanoma, head and neck, liver or kidney cancer.

The chain recombines TRBV5-4 with TRBJ1-1, with D hard to call. There are 12 residues in the CDR3. Trimming shortened V by 3 bases and J by 7 bases, and 10 bases separated the two germline ends. The germline V gene encodes CDR1 SGHNT and CDR2 YYREEE (reference sequence). CDR3 DNA: TGTGCCAGCAGCTCGAACATCGGTGAAGCTTTCTTT. Translation: CASSSNIGEAFF.

The gene calls are TRBV5-1 and TRBJ1-1; D ambiguous. The CDR3 contains 11 residues. V lost 2 bases and J 4 bases, leaving 3 bases between the germline ends. CDR1 and CDR2 from the germline V gene are SGHRS and YFSETQ. The CDR3 here is CASSFGTEAFF. The CDR3 DNA reads TGCGCCAGCAGCTTTGGCACTGAAGCTTTCTTT.

The CDR3 DNA reads as TGTGCCAGCACTCAAGGGACAGGGTTAAACATTCAGTACTTC. This gives the protein CASTQGTGLNIQYF. The chain recombines TRBV2 with TRBJ2-4, with 9 nucleotides matching TRBD1. V lost 7 bases and J lost 6; bases outside the gene matches: 7. Germline V gene sequence: CDR1 SNHLY, CDR2 FYNNEI. This CDR3 comprises 14 residues.

The chain has TRBV19 and TRBJ1-5; D remains unclear. V gave up 0 bases and J gave up 9 bases, with 12 bases separating them. CDR3 length: 14 residues. CDR1 and CDR2 from the germline V gene are LNHDA and SQIVND (reference sequence). CDR3 loop: CASSIDPRRGPQHF. CDR3 nucleotide sequence: TGTGCCAGTAGTATAGACCCCCGACGGGGGCCCCAGCATTTT.

The V call is TRBV9, the J call TRBJ2-7; D could derive from TRBD1 or TRBD2 (5 bases each). CDR3 length: 14 amino acids. Trimming removed 0 bases at V and 3 bases at J, with 10 bases between. The germline CDR1 and CDR2 sequences are SGDLS and YYNGEE. CDR3: CASSVGGGGYEQYF. Here the CDR3 DNA reads TGTGCCAGCAGCGTAGGTGGTGGGGGCTACGAGCAGTACTTC.

The chain employs TRBV9 and TRBJ1-1, with D unclear. V shed 4 bases and J shed 4 bases, with 11 bases lying between them. This CDR3 has 13 residues. The germline CDR1 and CDR2 sequences are SGDLS and YYNGEE. The CDR3 loop is CASSRALSTEAFF. As DNA, the CDR3 is TGTGCCAGCAGCCGGGCCTTGAGCACTGAAGCTTTCTTT.